This entry is about one T cell receptor (beta chain). Its antigen is not known. V lost 3 bases and J lost 3; bases outside the gene matches: 3. The CDR3 loop spans 14 amino acids. Germline CDR1 and CDR2: SEHNR and FQNEAQ (reference sequence). The table came from immunoSEQ multiplex PCR; TCRdb's copy has only in-frame clones and leaves some out. The sample carries fewer than 150,000 clones, 88% recorded once. These data are taken from a study of T cell responses to AZD1222 COVID-19 vaccine. Study results and caveats: Increases in Spike-specific TCR breadth and depth were seen after two AZD1222 doses.

The sequence derives from an adult in good health. The material was peripheral blood, obtained on day 0 of AZD1222 vaccination. The chain links TRBV7-9 to TRBJ1-1, with 8 bases lining up with TRBD1. DNA of the CDR3: TGTGCCAGCAGCTTTATGGACAGGGACACTGAAGCTTTCTTT. Translation: CASSFMDRDTEAFF.